Below, 30 T cell receptor beta chains from the same sample are listed, as sequenced in a study of metastatic and nonmetastatic thyroid tumors. TCRdb re-analyzed the PCR reads using MiXCR. The table lists about 11,000 clones, over 30% of them singletons. Ahead of thyroid surgery, no patient had received treatment of any kind. Source material: tumor tissue. Receptors originate from a female donor with papillary thyroid cancer or a benign thyroid nodule (not recorded which). Some clones in this sample may be carry-over from other donors' samples.

This chain uses TRBV7-2 with TRBJ2-2; D remains unclear. CDR3 size: 15 residues. In germline, CDR1 is SGHTA, CDR2 FQGNSA. The germline V and J ends were trimmed by 3 bases and 2 bases, with 10 bases remaining between them. This chain's CDR3 is CASSLELINTGELFF. The CDR3 nucleotides are TGTGCCAGCAGCTTGGAGCTAATAAACACCGGGGAGCTGTTTTTT.

The V and J genes are TRBV2 and TRBJ2-7; 8 positions agree with TRBD2. Germline V gives CDR1 SNHLY, CDR2 FYNNEI. The trim removed 7 bases at V and 6 bases at J, leaving 17 bases unmatched. This CDR3 is built from 16 residues. The CDR3 bases are TGTGCCAGCACGCCCCCGGGAGGGGGAGGGGGGCTCGAGCAGTACTTC. Amino acid sequence: CASTPPGGGGGLEQYF.

A remark on this clone: Other nucleotide sequences in the sample specify the same CDR3. CDR3 amino acids: CASSLSGSSYNEQFF. The CDR3 region has the DNA TGTGCCAGCAGTTTATCTGGGAGCTCCTACAATGAGCAGTTCTTC. The genes are TRBV27 and TRBJ2-1, with D tentatively TRBD2 (5 bases). The CDR3 loop spans 15 amino acids. Trimming shortened V by 0 bases and J by 0 bases, and 6 bases separated the two germline ends. Germline assignment: CDR1 MNHEY and CDR2 SMNVEV (reference sequence).

This clone was seen more than once but under ten times. V is TRBV19 and J is TRBJ2-7; 9 nucleotides agree with TRBD1. The trim removed 5 bases at V and 7 bases at J, leaving 12 bases unmatched. CDR3 length equals 15 residues. The germline CDR1 and CDR2 sequences are LNHDA and SQIVND (reference sequence). The CDR3 is CASSPDRGDLREQYF. CDR3 nucleotides: TGTGCCAGTAGTCCCGACAGGGGGGACCTTAGGGAGCAGTACTTC.

This rearrangement joins TRBV20-1 to TRBJ2-3; 10 nucleotides line up with TRBD2. Trimming took 5 bases from V and 5 from J; bases not matched to a gene: 10. This CDR3 spans 15 amino acids. Germline V lookup: CDR1 DFQATT, CDR2 SNEGSKA (reference sequence). The DNA for the CDR3 is TGCAGTGCTTACGGAAGCGGGAGGGCCGAAGATACGCAGTATTTT. Translated, it gives CSAYGSGRAEDTQYF.

J is TRBJ2-6 and V is TRBV11-3; D unclear. V was pared by 2 bases and J by 4 bases, with 3 bases between. Germline-derived CDR1 and CDR2 are SGHNT and YENEEA. CDR3 length equals 13 residues. CDR3 coding DNA: TGTGCCAGCAGCTTAAACGGGGCCAACGTCCTGACTTTC. It specifies CASSLNGANVLTF.

The chain joins TRBV6-1 to TRBJ2-2; D gene uncertain. V shed 4 bases and J shed 0 bases, with 9 bases lying between them. CDR1 MNHNS and CDR2 SASEGT come from the germline V gene. The CDR3 totals 15 residues. The CDR3 DNA sequence: TGTGCCAGCAGTGTAAGGACGACGAACACCGGGGAGCTGTTTTTT. Protein product: CASSVRTTNTGELFF.

J is TRBJ2-7 and V is TRBV10-2, with TRBD1 as a possible D gene (5 bases). Trimming left V 4 bases short and J 4 bases short, with 8 bases between. This CDR3 region has 12 residues. Germline CDR1 is WSHSY and CDR2 is SAAADI. CDR3 bases: TGCGCCAGCAGTGCCCAGGGTTACGAGCAGTACTTC. Translated, it gives CASSAQGYEQYF.

The J gene is TRBJ2-3, the V gene TRBV9; 7 bases align to TRBD2. V shed 4 bases, J shed 0 bases, and the junction held 8 bases outside the gene matches. Germline V CDR1 and CDR2: SGDLS, YYNGEE. The CDR3 length is 16 residues. CDR3 nucleotides: TGTGCCAGCAGCAATACGGGAGGTACTAGCACAGATACGCAGTATTTT. Translation: CASSNTGGTSTDTQYF.

This chain links TRBV20-1 with TRBJ2-2; 7 bases are a match to TRBD2. The CDR3 has 13 residues. Unmatched junction bases numbered 6, after V lost 4 bases and J lost 7 bases. Germline V gives CDR1 DFQATT, CDR2 SNEGSKA (reference sequence). The CDR3 DNA is TGCAGTGCTACGTGGGGGGGAGGCGGGGAGCTGTTTTTT. As protein: CSATWGGGGELFF.

This clone was seen more than once but under ten times. The genes are TRBV12-3 or TRBV12-4 and TRBJ2-1; D not certain. V shed 1 base and J shed 4 bases, with 5 bases lying between them. The CDR3 consists of 13 residues. The CDR3 DNA is TGTGCCAGCAGTTTAGTCAGTTACAATGAGCAGTTCTTC. Translating gives CASSLVSYNEQFF.

The V call is TRBV5-5, the J call TRBJ1-1; weak D call: TRBD1 (5 bases). The germline V gene encodes CDR1 SGHKS and CDR2 YYEKEE (reference sequence). The germline V and J ends were trimmed by 0 bases and 5 bases, with 14 bases remaining between them. The CDR3 runs 15 residues. CDR3 residues: CASSLEGARQTEAFF. In nucleotides, the CDR3 is TGTGCCAGCAGCTTGGAAGGGGCCAGGCAGACTGAAGCTTTCTTT.

This clone was observed a few times. The genes are TRBV28 and TRBJ2-2; the match to TRBD1 covers 8 bases. The CDR3 length is 16 residues. CDR1 is MDHEN, CDR2 SYDVKM, per germline. The trim removed 4 bases at V and 0 bases at J, leaving 4 bases unmatched. CDR3 in amino acids: CASSSYRGSNTGELFF. CDR3 in DNA: TGTGCCAGCAGTTCCTACAGGGGGTCGAACACCGGGGAGCTGTTTTTT.

This clone was seen just once. CDR3 in amino acids: CASSLGGGDYEQYF. In DNA, the CDR3 is TGCGCCAGCAGCTTGGGGGGAGGAGACTACGAGCAGTACTTC. J is TRBJ2-7 and V is TRBV5-1; maybe TRBD2 (6 bases). This CDR3 comprises 14 residues. V was clipped by 0 bases and J by 3 bases, with 10 bases between them. Germline V gene sequence: CDR1 SGHRS, CDR2 YFSETQ.

The chain recombines TRBV6-1 with TRBJ2-3; maybe TRBD1 (6 bases). Germline assignment: CDR1 MNHNS and CDR2 SASEGT. This CDR3 has 13 residues. With 5 bases removed from V and 1 base from J, the gap between germline ends came to 7 bases. CDR3 DNA sequence: TGTGCCAGCAGTTGGACAGGCACAGATACGCAGTATTTT. Its translation is CASSWTGTDTQYF.

V usage is TRBV11-3 and J usage is TRBJ1-2; D is ambiguous. Germline V CDR1 and CDR2: SGHNT, YENEEA. The CDR3 totals 13 residues. With 0 bases removed from V and 7 bases from J, the gap between germline ends came to 9 bases. CDR3 bases: TGTGCCAGCAGCTTAGATCAAAGGGTTGGCTACACCTTC. Amino acids: CASSLDQRVGYTF.

This clone has only a few counts. This chain joins TRBV28 and TRBJ2-3; TRBD2 matches at 7 bases. Germline V gene sequence: CDR1 MDHEN, CDR2 SYDVKM. V was clipped by 3 bases and J by 4 bases; unmatched bases: 7. There are 15 residues in the CDR3. The CDR3 spells CASSFAGTIPDTQYF. The CDR3, as DNA: TGTGCCAGCAGTTTTGCGGGGACTATCCCAGATACGCAGTATTTT.

This clone was found a few times. The V call is TRBV12-3 or TRBV12-4, the J call TRBJ2-1, with 10 bases that match TRBD2. V lost 7 bases and J lost 10; bases outside the gene matches: 7. The CDR3 runs 13 residues. CDR3 DNA sequence: TGTGCCAGCACTACCTTTAGCGGGAGGGAGCAGTTCTTC. As protein: CASTTFSGREQFF.

The rearrangement links TRBV20-1 to TRBJ2-7; either TRBD1 or TRBD2 may supply D (5 bases each). CDR1 is DFQATT, CDR2 SNEGSKA, per germline (reference sequence). CDR3 length equals 13 residues. Trimming stripped 3 bases from V and 2 bases from J, with 11 bases between. The chain's CDR3 is CSARGTVAYEQYF. The CDR3 nucleotides are TGCAGTGCTAGGGGGACGGTCGCCTACGAGCAGTACTTC.

By share, this clone ranks as large. V gene TRBV15 combines with J gene TRBJ1-5; D remains ambiguous. Germline CDR1 LNHNV, CDR2 YYDKDF (reference sequence). CDR3 length: 14 residues. V lost 8 bases, J lost 4 bases, and 15 bases lay in between. CDR3 bases: TGTGCCACCGACCTCAATACGGGGAATCAGCCCCAGCATTTT. Residues: CATDLNTGNQPQHF. Based on the CDR3 plus reference TRBV15 and TRBJ1-5, the full variable domain is DAMVIQNPRYQVTQFGKPVTLSCSQTLNHNVMYWYQQKSSQAPKLLFHYYDKDFNNEADTPDNFQSRRPNTSFCFLDIRSPGLGDTAMYLCATDLNTGNQPQHFGDGTRLSIL.

This rearrangement joins TRBV5-1 to TRBJ2-3; tentatively, D is TRBD2 (5 bases). Germline V lookup: CDR1 SGHRS, CDR2 YFSETQ. V dropped 6 bases and J dropped 4 bases, with 15 bases sitting between them. CDR3 size: 14 residues. The CDR3 is CASTSTRAADTQYF. DNA of the CDR3: TGCGCCAGCACCTCTACGAGGGCGGCAGATACGCAGTATTTT.

This chain uses TRBV6-1 with TRBJ1-1; 8 bases map to TRBD1. The CDR3 contains 14 residues. J gave up 4 bases and V 6 bases, and 7 bases lay outside the gene matches. The V gene's germline CDR1 is MNHNS and CDR2 SASEGT. Here the CDR3 reads CASSPTGVGTEAFF. CDR3 coding DNA: TGTGCCAGCAGCCCGACAGGGGTTGGCACTGAAGCTTTCTTT.

V and J are TRBV6-2 or TRBV6-3 and TRBJ2-1; TRBD2 matches at 13 bases. V trimming: 6 bases; J trimming: 1 base; junction bases outside the gene matches: 3. This CDR3 is 16 amino acids long. CDR1 MNHEY and CDR2 SVGEGT come from the germline V gene. In DNA, the CDR3 is TGTGCCAGCAGAGGGACTAGCGGGATGTCCTACAATGAGCAGTTCTTC. Its translation: CASRGTSGMSYNEQFF.

The rearrangement links TRBV20-1 to TRBJ1-5; D perhaps matches TRBD1 (5 bases). Trimming removed 1 base at V and 1 base at J, with 14 bases between. CDR1 is DFQATT, CDR2 SNEGSKA, per germline (reference sequence). The CDR3 extends over 16 amino acids. CDR3 coding DNA: TGCAGTGCTAGAGGAAATCAGGGTGTAAGCAATCAGCCCCAGCATTTT. Protein: CSARGNQGVSNQPQHF.

The V and J genes are TRBV11-1 and TRBJ1-6; D is unclear. Germline lookup yields CDR1 SGHAT and CDR2 FQDESV (reference sequence). V lost 8 bases to trimming and J lost 7 bases, with 6 bases between them. This CDR3 contains 11 residues. This CDR3 is CASSQNSPLHF. CDR3 bases: TGTGCCAGCTCCCAAAATTCACCCCTCCACTTT.

The rearrangement links TRBV28 to TRBJ2-7, with D maybe TRBD1 (6 bases). This CDR3 spans 14 amino acids. V was cut by 5 bases and J by 2 bases, with 13 bases left in between. Germline V lookup: CDR1 MDHEN, CDR2 SYDVKM. Here the CDR3 reads CASSQGFKAYEQYF. The CDR3 DNA sequence: TGTGCCAGCAGTCAGGGGTTTAAAGCCTACGAGCAGTACTTC.

This chain connects TRBV7-3 to TRBJ2-2; TRBD2 agrees at 10 bases. CDR3 size: 15 residues. Germline V gene data show CDR1 as SGHTA and CDR2 as FQGTGA. Trimming took 6 bases from V and 5 from J; bases not matched to a gene: 6. CDR3 bases: TGTGCCAGCAGTCGTCTAGCGGGAGTAACCGGGGAGCTGTTTTTT. Translating gives CASSRLAGVTGELFF.

This clone was observed a handful of times. The chain is built from TRBV28 and TRBJ2-7; TRBD1 aligns across 8 bases. The V segment lost 7 bases and the J segment 0 bases; nucleotides outside the gene matches: 11. CDR3 length equals 16 residues. CDR1 and CDR2 from the germline V gene are MDHEN and SYDVKM. The CDR3 nucleotides are TGTGCCAGCAATGGGATCTATACAGGGGGCTCCTACGAGCAGTACTTC. Amino acids: CASNGIYTGGSYEQYF.

This clone was detected a few times. The V gene is TRBV25-1, the J gene TRBJ2-7; 11 bases match TRBD1. Per germline, CDR1 MGHDK and CDR2 SYGVNS. The CDR3 is 15 amino acids. The V segment lost 3 bases and the J segment 5 bases; nucleotides outside the gene matches: 6. The CDR3 region is CASSDSGQGGNEQYF. For the CDR3, the DNA is TGTGCCAGCAGTGATTCGGGACAGGGGGGCAACGAGCAGTACTTC.

This clone was observed a handful of times. The rearrangement links TRBV12-3 or TRBV12-4 to TRBJ2-7; D is unresolved. The germline V and J ends were trimmed by 6 bases and 4 bases, with 1 base remaining between them. This CDR3 spans 9 amino acids. Here the CDR3 DNA reads TGTGCCAGCAGATACGAGCAGTACTTC. Its translation: CASRYEQYF.